One and the same sample provided the 2 T cell receptor beta chains below, sequenced in a study of regulatory T cells in long-lasting Graves disease. Construction of the TCR beta libraries employed iRepertoire HTBI primers in conjunction with Arm-PCR of CDR3 regions. In TCRdb, the multiplex PCR reads were re-called with MiXCR into one record per CDR3 protein. The profile shows hundreds of thousands of distinct CDR3 sequences, roughly 15% of them singletons. The time point denotes: newly diagnosed GD, antithyroid drugs for less than 3 months. With RNA extracted from PBMCs as input, the TCR library was made. The sequences come from peripheral blood mononuclear cells (PBMCs), collected at new diagnosis, from a patient treated with antithyroid drugs. These receptors all stem from a female donor with Graves disease.

The J gene is TRBJ2-2, the V gene TRBV27, with D maybe TRBD1 (5 bases). CDR3 length: 16 residues. Trimming stripped 0 bases from V and 1 base from J, with 9 bases between. Germline V gene sequence: CDR1 MNHEY, CDR2 SMNVEV (reference sequence). CDR3 in amino acids: CASSLSGAGNTGELFF. CDR3 DNA sequence: TGTGCCAGCAGTTTATCAGGGGCCGGGAACACCGGGGAGCTGTTTTTT.

This clonotype was counted at least ten times. The chain carries TRBV2 and TRBJ2-3; the match to TRBD2 covers 12 bases. The CDR3 has 16 amino acids. V lost 5 bases and J lost 4; bases outside the gene matches: 7. Germline CDR1 SNHLY, CDR2 FYNNEI. CDR3: CASSQRTSGGSDTQYF. The CDR3 region has the DNA TGTGCCAGCAGTCAAAGAACTAGCGGGGGGTCAGATACGCAGTATTTT.